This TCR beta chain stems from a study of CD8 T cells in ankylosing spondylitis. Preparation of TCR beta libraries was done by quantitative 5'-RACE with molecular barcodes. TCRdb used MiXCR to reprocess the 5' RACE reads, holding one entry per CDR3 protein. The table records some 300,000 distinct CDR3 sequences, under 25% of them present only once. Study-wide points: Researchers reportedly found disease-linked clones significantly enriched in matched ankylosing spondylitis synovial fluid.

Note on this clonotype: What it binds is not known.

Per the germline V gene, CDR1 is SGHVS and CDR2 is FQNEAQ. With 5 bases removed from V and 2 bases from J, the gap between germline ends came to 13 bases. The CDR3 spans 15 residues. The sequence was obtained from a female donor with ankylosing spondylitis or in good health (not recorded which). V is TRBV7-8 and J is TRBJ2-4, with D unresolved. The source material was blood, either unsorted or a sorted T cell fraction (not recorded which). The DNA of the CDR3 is TGTGCCAGCAGCACGGAACGGTCGTCCAAAAACATTCAGTACTTC. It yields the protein CASSTERSSKNIQYF.